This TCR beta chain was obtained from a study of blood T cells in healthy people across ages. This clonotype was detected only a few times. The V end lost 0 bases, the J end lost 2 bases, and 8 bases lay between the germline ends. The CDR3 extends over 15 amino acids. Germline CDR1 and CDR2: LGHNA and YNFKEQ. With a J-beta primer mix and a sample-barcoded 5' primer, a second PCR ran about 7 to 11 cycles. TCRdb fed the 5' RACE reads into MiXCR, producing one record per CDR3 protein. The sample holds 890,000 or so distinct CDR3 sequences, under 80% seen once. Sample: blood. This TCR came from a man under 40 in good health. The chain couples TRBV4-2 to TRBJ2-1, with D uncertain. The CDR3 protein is CASSQEPLTYNEQFF. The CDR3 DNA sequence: TGTGCCAGCAGCCAAGAGCCCCTTACCTACAATGAGCAGTTCTTC.